This entry lists 31 T cell receptor beta chains sequenced from one sample in a study of radiation and T cells in renal cell carcinoma. Sequenced by immunoSEQ multiplex PCR; TCRdb stores in-frame clones only, minus some. The sample shows about 8,100 clones, roughly 69% of them seen only once. Treatment denoted: treatment-naive control, cytoreductive nephrectomy. The material sequenced was tumor tissue, taken from a patient whose treatment was nephrectomy without radiotherapy. These receptors came from a man in his fifties or sixties with renal cell carcinoma.

The chain employs TRBV19 and TRBJ1-2; 8 bases line up with TRBD1. Trimming removed 6 bases from V and 2 bases from J; junction bases left unmatched: 2. Germline V CDR1 and CDR2: LNHDA, SQIVND (reference sequence). The CDR3 loop spans 13 amino acids. CDR3 in amino acids: CASRRDRNYGYTF. The DNA for the CDR3 is TGTGCCAGTAGACGGGACAGGAACTATGGCTACACCTTC.

The rearrangement uses TRBV5-6 and TRBJ2-1, with TRBD2 matching over 13 bases. Germline CDR1 is SGHDT and CDR2 is YYEEEE. The junction had 3 bases not matched to a gene; V was cut back by 4 bases and J by 8 bases. The CDR3 contains 14 residues. The CDR3 nucleotides read TGTGCCAGCAGCATTGGACTAGCGGGGGATGAGCAGTTCTTC. Its translation: CASSIGLAGDEQFF.

Only a few counts were recorded for this clone. V usage is TRBV20-1 and J usage is TRBJ2-3; D call uncertain. The CDR3 loop spans 9 amino acids. Between the trimmed V and J ends, which lost 7 bases and 4 bases, there was a span of 3 bases. CDR1 and CDR2 from the germline V gene are DFQATT and SNEGSKA (reference sequence). The CDR3 DNA is TGCAGTGTAGCAGATACGCAGTATTTT. This encodes CSVADTQYF.

This rearrangement joins TRBV2 to TRBJ2-1, with a possible D match to TRBD1 (6 bases). The CDR3 has 16 residues. The germline CDR1 and CDR2 sequences are SNHLY and FYNNEI. V was pared by 1 base and J by 5 bases, with 15 bases between. The chain's CDR3 is CASSEGGQGAHNEQFF. The CDR3 DNA reads TGTGCCAGCAGTGAAGGGGGGCAGGGAGCCCACAATGAGCAGTTCTTC.

In DNA form, the CDR3 reads TGTGCCAGCAGTGAAGTCAGGGCGCAAGAGACCCAGTACTTC. Translated: CASSEVRAQETQYF. The rearrangement uses TRBV25-1 and TRBJ2-5, with D perhaps TRBD1 (5 bases). CDR1 is MGHDK and CDR2 is SYGVNS in the germline V gene. V was cut by 2 bases and J by 2 bases, with 9 bases left in between. This CDR3 comprises 14 residues.

The chain employs TRBV19 and TRBJ1-2; D uncertain. This CDR3 is 14 amino acids long. Germline CDR1 and CDR2: LNHDA and SQIVND (reference sequence). The ends were cut back, 4 bases at V and 7 bases at J, with 16 bases in the middle. The CDR3 region is CASSTWEPYSGYTF. In DNA form, the CDR3 reads TGTGCCAGTAGTACCTGGGAGCCCTACTCTGGCTACACCTTC.

The J gene is TRBJ2-1, the V gene TRBV9; TRBD2 matches 10 bases. The V gene end was trimmed by 0 bases and the J gene end by 0 bases; junction bases not matched to a gene: 6. The CDR3 sequence is 18 residues long. Germline V gene data show CDR1 as SGDLS and CDR2 as YYNGEE. This CDR3 reads CASSVGGGLASSYNEQFF. CDR3 in DNA: TGTGCCAGCAGCGTAGGAGGGGGACTAGCGAGCTCCTACAATGAGCAGTTCTTC. Complete variable domain (other parts from reference TRBV9 and TRBJ2-1): DSGVTQTPKHLITATGQRVTLRCSPRSGDLSVYWYQQSLDQGLQFLIQYYNGEERAKGNILERFSAQQFPDLHSELNLSSLELGDSALYFCASSVGGGLASSYNEQFFGPGTRLTVL.

The J gene is TRBJ2-2, the V gene TRBV29-1, with D tentatively TRBD2 (5 bases). V was pared by 4 bases and J by 7 bases, with 13 bases between. Germline loops: CDR1 SQVTM, CDR2 ANQGSEA. The length of the CDR3 is 13 residues. The CDR3 spells CSVGGGSNGELFF. Written as DNA, the CDR3 is TGCAGCGTTGGAGGAGGAAGTAACGGGGAGCTGTTTTTT.

This chain links TRBV5-1 with TRBJ2-1; 10 nucleotides align to TRBD1. The germline gives CDR1 SGHRS, CDR2 YFSETQ. The J segment lost 8 bases and the V segment lost 4 bases, leaving 6 bases of the junction unmatched. This CDR3 comprises 14 residues. The CDR3 is CASSLDRGVDEQFF. In DNA, the CDR3 is TGCGCCAGCAGCCTGGACAGGGGGGTCGATGAGCAGTTCTTC. Full variable domain (outside the CDR3, taken from reference TRBV5-1 and TRBJ2-1): KAGVTQTPRYLIKTRGQQVTLSCSPISGHRSVSWYQQTPGQGLQFLFEYFSETQRNKGNFPGRFSGRQFSNSRSEMNVSTLELGDSALYLCASSLDRGVDEQFFGPGTRLTVL.

This clone was observed a few times. The V gene is TRBV6-1, the J gene TRBJ2-7, with 10 bases lining up with TRBD1. V was pared by 7 bases and J by 4 bases, with 7 bases of the junction left unmatched. Germline CDR1 and CDR2: MNHNS and SASEGT. The CDR3 is 14 residues long. CDR3 bases: TGTGCCAGCACCAGGGACAGGGGTTATTACGAGCAGTACTTC. Protein product: CASTRDRGYYEQYF.

This chain joins TRBV5-1 and TRBJ2-2; D is ambiguous. The germline V gene encodes CDR1 SGHRS and CDR2 YFSETQ. Trimming pared 1 base from V and 5 bases from J, leaving 9 bases between. The CDR3 has 14 residues. In DNA form, the CDR3 reads TGCGCCAGCAGCTTGCAAACTCAAACCGGGGAGCTGTTTTTT. Its protein is CASSLQTQTGELFF.

In its sample, this clone was seen a few times. The gene calls are TRBV6-5 and TRBJ1-5; D not certain. Germline CDR1 is MNHEY and CDR2 is SVGAGI. The CDR3 length is 13 residues. The V and J ends lost 6 bases and 15 bases respectively, with 21 bases between them. CDR3: CASRSLTAQSLHF. CDR3 coding DNA: TGTGCCAGCAGATCGCTGACTGCGCAATCGTTGCATTTT.

This chain joins TRBV27 and TRBJ2-3, with 11 nucleotides matching TRBD2. V lost 2 bases and J lost 2; bases outside the gene matches: 9. CDR1 and CDR2 from the germline V gene are MNHEY and SMNVEV (reference sequence). The CDR3 length is 18 residues. DNA of the CDR3: TGTGCCAGCAGTTTAAGGAGTCTAGCGGGGGGTATCACAGATACGCAGTATTTT. The encoded protein is CASSLRSLAGGITDTQYF.

This clone is judged medium-sized. J is TRBJ2-5 and V is TRBV19; the D gene is possibly TRBD2 (6 bases). Germline CDR1 is LNHDA and CDR2 is SQIVND (reference sequence). This CDR3 region has 12 residues. Trimming removed 6 bases at V and 5 bases at J, with 10 bases between. The DNA of the CDR3 is TGTGCCAGTAGGGGCAGCGGGGAGACCCAGTACTTC. Translation: CASRGSGETQYF.

The CDR3 region is CAWTPGLDTQYF. The CDR3 region has the DNA TGTGCCTGGACCCCTGGGTTAGATACGCAGTATTTT. The V and J genes are TRBV30 and TRBJ2-3, with no clear D. Per germline, CDR1 GTSNPN and CDR2 SVGIG (reference sequence). The CDR3 runs 12 residues. Trimming took off 4 bases at V and 5 bases at J, with 10 bases between the two ends.

V and J are TRBV5-1 and TRBJ2-3, with 16 positions matching TRBD2. This CDR3 has 17 amino acids. With 4 bases clipped from V and 7 bases from J, the junction kept 9 bases outside the gene matches. Germline CDR1 is SGHRS and CDR2 is YFSETQ. CDR3 nucleotide sequence: TGCGCCAGCAGCATAAAGGGACTAGCGGGAGGGGAAAATACGCAGTATTTT. Translating it yields CASSIKGLAGGENTQYF.

The chain recombines TRBV19 with TRBJ2-3, with D unresolved. V was clipped by 7 bases and J by 4 bases, with 15 bases between them. The CDR3 loop spans 14 amino acids. From germline, CDR1 is LNHDA and CDR2 SQIVND (reference sequence). This chain's CDR3 is CASKISLGSDTQYF. As DNA, the CDR3 is TGTGCCAGTAAAATTAGCTTGGGGTCAGATACGCAGTATTTT.

This clone was detected a few times. This chain's CDR3 is CASSIDLGTGKAFF. The CDR3 DNA reads TGTGCCAGTAGTATAGATCTGGGGACAGGGAAAGCTTTCTTT. The chain couples TRBV19 to TRBJ1-1, with 9 positions matching TRBD1. V was clipped by 0 bases and J by 9 bases; unmatched bases: 5. The germline CDR1 and CDR2 sequences are LNHDA and SQIVND (reference sequence). This CDR3 has 14 residues.

In its sample, this clone is medium-sized. The chain joins TRBV27 to TRBJ1-1, with D unclear. The length of the CDR3 is 16 residues. Germline V gives CDR1 MNHEY, CDR2 SMNVEV (reference sequence). Trimming stripped 0 bases from V and 0 bases from J, with 11 bases between. CDR3 in amino acids: CASSLSVTAMNTEAFF. The CDR3 DNA reads as TGTGCCAGCAGTTTATCGGTTACTGCCATGAACACTGAAGCTTTCTTT.

The V and J genes are TRBV11-3 and TRBJ1-4; 7 bases map to TRBD1. Germline V gene sequence: CDR1 SGHNT, CDR2 YENEEA. The V segment lost 5 bases and the J segment 8 bases; nucleotides outside the gene matches: 14. The CDR3 covers 16 residues. CDR3 sequence (DNA): TGTGCCAGCAGCCAGCGGAGAGGGGGCGTCAACGAAAAACTGTTTTTT. Its translation is CASSQRRGGVNEKLFF.

The chain has TRBV5-1 and TRBJ1-1; 10 bases map to TRBD1. Germline V CDR1 and CDR2: SGHRS, YFSETQ. CDR3 length equals 14 residues. J lost 6 bases, V lost 4 bases, and 6 bases had no gene match. The CDR3 DNA is TGCGCCAGCAGCCCTCCCGGGACAGGGGCTGAAGCTTTCTTT. This sequence encodes CASSPPGTGAEAFF.

J is TRBJ2-7 and V is TRBV5-4, with D possibly matching TRBD1 (6 bases). With 2 bases removed from V and 7 bases from J, the gap between germline ends came to 13 bases. Germline V gene sequence: CDR1 SGHNT, CDR2 YYREEE (reference sequence). There are 13 residues in the CDR3. The DNA for the CDR3 is TGTGCCAGCAGCTTACAGGGAACGGGGGAGCAGTACTTC. Translation gives CASSLQGTGEQYF. Full variable domain (outside the CDR3, taken from reference TRBV5-4 and TRBJ2-7): ETGVTQSPTHLIKTRGQQVTLRCSSQSGHNTVSWYQQALGQGPQFIFQYYREEENGRGNFPPRFSGLQFPNYSSELNVNALELDDSALYLCASSLQGTGEQYFGPGTRLTVT.

The rearrangement links TRBV7-9 to TRBJ2-4; D is undetermined. There are 15 residues in the CDR3. The germline V and J ends were trimmed by 5 bases and 0 bases, with 11 bases remaining between them. The germline gives CDR1 SEHNR, CDR2 FQNEAQ (reference sequence). CDR3 loop: CASSPWNLAKNIQYF. CDR3 in DNA: TGTGCCAGCAGCCCCTGGAATCTAGCCAAAAACATTCAGTACTTC. The entire variable domain, with the rest obtained from reference TRBV7-9 and TRBJ2-4, is as follows: DTGVSQNPRHKITKRGQNVTFRCDPISEHNRLYWYRQTLGQGPEFLTYFQNEAQLEKSRLLSDRFSAERPKGSFSTLEIQRTEQGDSAMYLCASSPWNLAKNIQYFGAGTRLSVL.

The chain joins TRBV7-2 to TRBJ2-6; D is possibly TRBD1 (5 bases). Germline CDR1 is SGHTA and CDR2 is FQGNSA. The CDR3 has 15 residues. V was cut by 6 bases and J by 0 bases, with 9 bases left in between. In DNA form, the CDR3 reads TGTGCCAGCAGGATCCAGGGCTCTGGGGCCAACGTCCTGACTTTC. This sequence encodes CASRIQGSGANVLTF.

The chain combines TRBV6-5 with TRBJ2-2; TRBD2 matches 7 bases. The CDR3 loop spans 15 amino acids. With V trimmed by 0 bases and J by 6 bases, 4 bases remained unmatched. The germline V gene has CDR1 MNHEY and CDR2 SVGAGI. CDR3 bases: TGTGCCAGCAGTTACTCGTCGGGGGGAGCCGGGGAGCTGTTTTTT. Protein sequence: CASSYSSGGAGELFF.

The chain combines TRBV19 with TRBJ1-5; a possible D gene is TRBD1 (6 bases). The V end was cut by 5 bases, the J end by 1 base, with 12 bases between. The V gene's germline CDR1 is LNHDA and CDR2 SQIVND (reference sequence). This CDR3 is built from 15 residues. The CDR3 reads CASSRYRASNQPQHF. The CDR3 region has the DNA TGTGCCAGTAGTCGGTACAGGGCGAGCAATCAGCCCCAGCATTTT.

The table lists this clone with a few counts. In DNA, the CDR3 is TGTGCCAGTAGCACGGACAGCTACGAGCAGTACTTC. It translates to CASSTDSYEQYF. The chain couples TRBV19 to TRBJ2-7; D possibly corresponds to TRBD1 (6 bases). The CDR3 totals 12 residues. Trimming took off 6 bases at V and 3 bases at J, with 9 bases between the two ends. Germline V gives CDR1 LNHDA, CDR2 SQIVND (reference sequence).

This chain connects TRBV7-3 to TRBJ1-5, with no clear D. V was shortened by 2 bases and J by 7 bases, with 21 bases between the two germline ends. The CDR3 sequence is 17 residues long. Germline CDR1 reads SGHTA; CDR2 reads FQGTGA. This CDR3 is CASSLEVWKEGFQPQHF. The CDR3 DNA follows: TGTGCCAGCAGCTTAGAAGTGTGGAAGGAGGGTTTCCAGCCCCAGCATTTT.

The sample holds one count of this clone. The V call is TRBV10-3, the J call TRBJ2-3, with 7 bases aligning to TRBD2. The CDR3 totals 14 residues. Trimming cost V 5 bases and J 0 bases; bases outside gene matches: 2. CDR1 is ENHRY and CDR2 is SYGVKD in the germline V gene. In nucleotides, the CDR3 is TGTGCCATCAGTCTGGGAGGGAGCACAGATACGCAGTATTTT. It yields the protein CAISLGGSTDTQYF.

The V and J genes are TRBV7-9 and TRBJ1-2; D might be TRBD1 (6 bases). The germline V gene encodes CDR1 SEHNR and CDR2 FQNEAQ (reference sequence). V was trimmed by 1 base and J by 9 bases, leaving 9 bases between them. The CDR3 spans 12 residues. CDR3 in DNA: TGTGCCAGCAGCTTAGGGGGGCGCAGCTACACCTTC. It yields the protein CASSLGGRSYTF.

V is TRBV12-2 and J is TRBJ2-3; the table assigns TRBD1, which was not confirmed against the DNA. TRBV12-2 is a documented pseudogene. The CDR3 has 15 residues. CDR3 region: CASRLGFRPADTQYF. The CDR3 DNA follows: TGTGCAAGTCGCTTAGGTTTCCGCCCAGCAGATACGCAGTATTTT.